This T cell receptor (beta chain) was sequenced for a study of shared T cell receptors in the human thymus. This CDR3 region has 18 residues. Repertoires were generated with immunoSEQ multiplex PCR, while TCRdb's copy carries only in-frame clones and drops some. The table has roughly 560,000 clones, about 84% seen once. These same records also appear under a second study, on human thymus T cells. As reported in that work: It was from resections taken during corrective heart surgery that the thymus tissue came.

This receptor was taken from a boy younger than two with a congenital heart defect. The chain employs TRBV12-2 and TRBJ2-6; TRBD2 was called by the table and not checked on the DNA. TRBV12-2 is designated a pseudogene. The sample consisted of thymocytes. The CDR3 loop is CASRFKMGGLTGANVLTF. CDR3 nucleotides: TGTGCAAGTCGCTTCAAAATGGGGGGTTTGACTGGGGCCAACGTCCTGACTTTC.